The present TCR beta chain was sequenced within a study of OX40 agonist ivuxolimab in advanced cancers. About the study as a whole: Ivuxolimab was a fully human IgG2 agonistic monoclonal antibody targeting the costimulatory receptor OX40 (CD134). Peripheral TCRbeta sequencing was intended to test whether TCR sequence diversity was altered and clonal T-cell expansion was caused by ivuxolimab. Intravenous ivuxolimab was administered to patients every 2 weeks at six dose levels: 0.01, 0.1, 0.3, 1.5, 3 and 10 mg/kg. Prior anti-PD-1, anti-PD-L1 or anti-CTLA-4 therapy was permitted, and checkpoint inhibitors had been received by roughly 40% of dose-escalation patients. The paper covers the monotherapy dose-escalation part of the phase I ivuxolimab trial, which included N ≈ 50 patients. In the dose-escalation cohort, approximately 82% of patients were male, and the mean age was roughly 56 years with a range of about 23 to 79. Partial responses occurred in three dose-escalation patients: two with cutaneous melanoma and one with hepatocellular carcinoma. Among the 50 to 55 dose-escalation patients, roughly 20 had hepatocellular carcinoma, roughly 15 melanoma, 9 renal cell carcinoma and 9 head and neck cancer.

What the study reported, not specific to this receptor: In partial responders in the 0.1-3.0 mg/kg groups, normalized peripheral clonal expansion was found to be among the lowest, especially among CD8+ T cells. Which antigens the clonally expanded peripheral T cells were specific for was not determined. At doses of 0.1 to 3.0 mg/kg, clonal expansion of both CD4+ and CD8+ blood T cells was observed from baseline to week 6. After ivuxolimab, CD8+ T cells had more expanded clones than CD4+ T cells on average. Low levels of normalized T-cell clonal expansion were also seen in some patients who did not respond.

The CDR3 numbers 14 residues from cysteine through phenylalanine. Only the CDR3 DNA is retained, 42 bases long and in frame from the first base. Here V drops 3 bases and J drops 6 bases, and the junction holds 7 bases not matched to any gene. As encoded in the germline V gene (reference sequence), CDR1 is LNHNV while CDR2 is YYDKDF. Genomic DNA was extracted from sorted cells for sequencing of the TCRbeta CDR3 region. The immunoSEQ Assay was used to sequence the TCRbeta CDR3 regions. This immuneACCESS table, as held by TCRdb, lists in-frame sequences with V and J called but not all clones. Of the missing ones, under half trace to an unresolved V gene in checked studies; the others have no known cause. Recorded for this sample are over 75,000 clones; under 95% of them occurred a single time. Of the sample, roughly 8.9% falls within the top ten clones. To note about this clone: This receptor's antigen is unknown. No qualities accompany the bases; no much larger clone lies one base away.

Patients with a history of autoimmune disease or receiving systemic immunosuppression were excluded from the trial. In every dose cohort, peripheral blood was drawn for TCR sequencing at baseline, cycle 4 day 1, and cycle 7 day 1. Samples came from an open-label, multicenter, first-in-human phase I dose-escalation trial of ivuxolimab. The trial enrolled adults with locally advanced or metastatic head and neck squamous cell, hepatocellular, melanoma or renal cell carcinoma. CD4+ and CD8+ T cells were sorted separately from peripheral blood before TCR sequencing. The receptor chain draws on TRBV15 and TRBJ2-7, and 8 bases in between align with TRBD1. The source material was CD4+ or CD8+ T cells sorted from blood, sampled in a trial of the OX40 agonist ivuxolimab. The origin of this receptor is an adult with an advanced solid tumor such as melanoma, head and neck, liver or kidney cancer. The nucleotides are TGTGCCACCAGCAGCTCGACAGGGGTCCGCGAGCAGTACTTC. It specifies CATSSSTGVREQYF. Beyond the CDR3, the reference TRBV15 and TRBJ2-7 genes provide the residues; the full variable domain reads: DAMVIQNPRYQVTQFGKPVTLSCSQTLNHNVMYWYQQKSSQAPKLLFHYYDKDFNNEADTPDNFQSRRPNTSFCFLDIRSPGLGDTAMYLCATSSSTGVREQYFGPGTRLTVT.